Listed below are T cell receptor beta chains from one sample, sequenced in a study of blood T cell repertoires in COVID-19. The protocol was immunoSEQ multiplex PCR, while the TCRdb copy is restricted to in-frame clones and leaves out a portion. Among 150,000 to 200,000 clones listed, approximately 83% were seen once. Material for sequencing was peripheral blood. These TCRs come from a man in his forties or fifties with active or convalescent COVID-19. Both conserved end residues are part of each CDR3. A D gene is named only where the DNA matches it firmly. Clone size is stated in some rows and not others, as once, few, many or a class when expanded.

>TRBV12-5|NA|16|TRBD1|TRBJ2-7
TGTGCTAGTGGTTTGCCTTCTTGGACAGGTACCTACGAGCAGTACTTC
CASGLPSWTGTYEQYF
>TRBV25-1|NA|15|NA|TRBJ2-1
TGTGCCAGCAGTGACCTGGGTGTCGGGTACAATGAGCAGTTCTTC
CASSDLGVGYNEQFF
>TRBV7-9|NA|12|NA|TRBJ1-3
TGTGCCAGCAGCTCACAGGGAAACACCATATATTTT
CASSSQGNTIYF
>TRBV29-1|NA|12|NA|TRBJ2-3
TGCAGCGCCACCGCGGGTGGAGATACGCAGTATTTT
CSATAGGDTQYF
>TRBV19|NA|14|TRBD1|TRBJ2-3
TGTGCCAGTAGACGACAGGGGGACACAGATACGCAGTATTTT
CASRRQGDTDTQYF
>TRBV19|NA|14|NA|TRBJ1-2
TGTGCGACAACTTTACAGGGCGGGAACTATGGCTACACCTTC
CATTLQGGNYGYTF
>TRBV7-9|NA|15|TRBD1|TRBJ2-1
TGTGCCAGCGCCAGGGGGACAGGGACCTACAATGAGCAGTTCTTC
CASARGTGTYNEQFF
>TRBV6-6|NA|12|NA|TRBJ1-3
TGTGCCAGCAGTTCACCGGACTTCACGGCATATTTT
CASSSPDFTAYF
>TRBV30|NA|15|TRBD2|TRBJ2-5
TGTGCCTGGAATGGGACCCTAGCGGACCAAGAGACCCAGTACTTC
CAWNGTLADQETQYF
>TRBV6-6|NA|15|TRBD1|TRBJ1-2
TGTGCCAGCAGTTACTCAAGCCAGGGGGCCTATGGCTACACCTTC
CASSYSSQGAYGYTF
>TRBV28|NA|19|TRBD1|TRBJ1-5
TGTGCCAGTACTACCCCGGACAGGGTTTCGTTTAGTAGCAATCAGCCCCAGCATTTT
CASTTPDRVSFSSNQPQHF
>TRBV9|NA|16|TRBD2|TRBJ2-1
TGTGCCAGCAGCGGGCATGGGACTAGCGGGAGCAATGAGCAGTTCTTC
CASSGHGTSGSNEQFF
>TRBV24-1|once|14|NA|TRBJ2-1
TGTGCCACCAGTGATTTCAACAGCTACAATGAGCAGTTCTTC
CATSDFNSYNEQFF